These 25 T cell receptor beta chains came from one sample sequenced in a study of T cell repertoires in cytomegalovirus infection. MiXCR, applied by TCRdb to the reads, yields one record per CDR3 protein. The profile covers around 900,000 distinct CDR3 sequences, with around 30% appearing a single time and over 13% taken by the ten largest. For these TCRs, the target antigens are not known. Sequenced here: cultured CD8+ T cells from PBMCs, sampled from culture after CMV antigen stimulation. Receptors were obtained from a human donor in good health (CMV status not recorded). Some clones in this sample may be carry-over from other donors' samples.

The chain recombines TRBV5-5 with TRBJ1-5; D is ambiguous. The CDR3 extends over 13 amino acids. The germline gives CDR1 SGHKS, CDR2 YYEKEE (reference sequence). Trimming took 4 bases from V and 7 from J, leaving 12 bases between them. Here the CDR3 DNA reads TGTGCCAGCAGCCACTCGGAGGTGCAGCCCCAGCATTTT. This codes for CASSHSEVQPQHF.

A few counts support this clonotype. V is TRBV4-1 and J is TRBJ2-1; 9 bases are shared with TRBD2. The junction had 2 bases not matched to a gene; V was cut back by 2 bases and J by 3 bases. The CDR3 is 15 amino acids. CDR1 MGHRA and CDR2 YSYEKL come from the germline V gene. CDR3 amino acids: CASSQLAGIYNEQFF. The CDR3 DNA reads TGCGCCAGCAGCCAACTAGCGGGGATCTACAATGAGCAGTTCTTC.

This clonotype came up a few times. The chain recombines TRBV12-3 or TRBV12-4 with TRBJ1-1; D not certain. This CDR3 is built from 15 residues. V lost 11 bases to trimming and J lost 1 base, with 20 bases between them. Written as DNA, the CDR3 is TGTGCCTGCAAGTCCCCCCTGGGTAGGAACACTGAAGCTTTCTTT. This sequence encodes CACKSPLGRNTEAFF.

The chain has TRBV13 and TRBJ1-2, with D perhaps TRBD1 (5 bases). Germline lookup yields CDR1 PRHDT and CDR2 FYEKMQ (reference sequence). The CDR3 covers 13 residues. V lost 7 bases and J lost 8, with 17 bases in between. The CDR3 is CASTSDDRSGYTF. CDR3 in DNA: TGTGCCAGCACCTCTGATGACAGAAGCGGCTACACCTTC.

J is TRBJ1-6 and V is TRBV19; D remains unclear. This CDR3 is 12 amino acids long. From germline, CDR1 is LNHDA and CDR2 SQIVND (reference sequence). Trimming pared 6 bases from V and 9 bases from J, leaving 9 bases between. Here the CDR3 DNA reads TGTGCCAGTAGAGAGAGCGGTTCACCCCTCCACTTT. As protein: CASRESGSPLHF.

This clonotype was detected ten times or more. This chain connects TRBV7-9 to TRBJ2-1; 9 positions agree with TRBD1. There are 14 residues in the CDR3. Trimming cost V 4 bases and J 7 bases; bases outside gene matches: 5. Looked up from germline, CDR1 is SEHNR and CDR2 is FQNEAQ (reference sequence). The CDR3 DNA reads TGTGCCAGCAGCTCCAGGACAGGGGAAAATGAGCAGTTCTTC. Its translation: CASSSRTGENEQFF.

The chain is built from TRBV5-5 and TRBJ1-6, with D perhaps TRBD1 (5 bases). The V end lost 2 bases, the J end lost 10 bases, and 19 bases lay between the germline ends. Germline V gene data show CDR1 as SGHKS and CDR2 as YYEKEE (reference sequence). The CDR3 runs 16 residues. In DNA, the CDR3 is TGTGCCAGCAGCTTCCGCAGGACATCCGTAGAATCACCCCTCCACTTT. It encodes CASSFRRTSVESPLHF.

The gene calls are TRBV12-3 or TRBV12-4 and TRBJ2-1; D is unresolved. Trimming removed 7 bases from V and 0 bases from J, with 13 bases in between. This CDR3 comprises 15 residues. CDR3 sequence reads: CASNSPVSSYNEQFF. The CDR3 DNA is TGTGCCAGCAACTCGCCGGTTAGCTCCTACAATGAGCAGTTCTTC.

The sample holds a few counts of this clonotype. The V gene is TRBV10-1, the J gene TRBJ2-5, with 11 positions matching TRBD2. The CDR3 length is 16 residues. Trimming took 0 bases from V and 5 from J; bases not matched to a gene: 5. CDR1 and CDR2 (germline): WNHNN, SYGVQD (reference sequence). This CDR3 reads CASSESSSGGLETQYF. The CDR3 DNA reads TGCGCCAGCAGTGAGTCGTCTAGCGGGGGGTTGGAGACCCAGTACTTC.

Turning to this clonotype: A much larger clone differs by one base, so this may be a read error. A read error is likely, as this CDR3 ends without the conserved phenylalanine or tryptophan. The V and J genes are TRBV7-2 and TRBJ2-3; D uncertain. Germline values: CDR1 SGHTA, CDR2 FQGNSA. The CDR3 runs to 15 residues. V was cut by 1 base and J by 3 bases, with 11 bases left in between. CDR3 sequence reads: CASSLGGLLTDTQYS. In nucleotides, the CDR3 is TGTGCCAGCAGCTTAGGTGGGCTATTGACAGATACGCAGTATTCT.

Comments on this clonotype: One end of the junction is discordant with germline, which a read error may explain. The J gene is TRBJ2-5, the V gene TRBV9; possible D gene TRBD1, 6 bases. The CDR3 loop spans 15 amino acids. Germline CDR1 and CDR2: SGDLS and YYNGEE. The CDR3 DNA is TGTGCCAACAGCGAGTCGACAGGAGTGCGGGAGACCCAGTACTTC. It yields the protein CANSESTGVRETQYF.

There are a few counts of this clonotype. The CDR3 sequence is CASSGDGNSYEQYF. CDR3 DNA sequence: TGTGCCAGCAGCGGGGACGGCAACTCCTACGAGCAGTACTTC. The J gene is TRBJ2-7, the V gene TRBV7-9, with D perhaps given as TRBD1 or TRBD2 (5 bases each). The CDR3 extends over 14 amino acids. The germline gives CDR1 SEHNR, CDR2 FQNEAQ (reference sequence). Trimming shortened V by 5 bases and J by 0 bases, and 11 bases separated the two germline ends. The whole variable domain, filled in from reference TRBV7-9 and TRBJ2-7, reads DTGVSQNPRHKITKRGQNVTFRCDPISEHNRLYWYRQTLGQGPEFLTYFQNEAQLEKSRLLSDRFSAERPKGSFSTLEIQRTEQGDSAMYLCASSGDGNSYEQYFGPGTRLTVT.

This clonotype was found a few times. The chain recombines TRBV5-1 with TRBJ1-1, with 12 bases lining up with TRBD1. CDR1 is SGHRS and CDR2 is YFSETQ in the germline V gene. V was clipped by 6 bases and J by 5 bases; unmatched bases: 5. This CDR3 has 14 amino acids. DNA of the CDR3: TGCGCCAGCACCTGGGGACAGGGGGCGACTGAAGCTTTCTTT. Translated: CASTWGQGATEAFF.

Points on this clonotype: A junction boundary mismatches the germline segment, possibly from a read error. This rearrangement joins TRBV5-6 to TRBJ1-1; 9 bases agree with TRBD1. Germline V gene data show CDR1 as SGHDT and CDR2 as YYEEEE. CDR3 length: 15 residues. Written as DNA, the CDR3 is TGTGCCAACAGCTTGATTGCACAGGGGGCTCCGGGAGCTTTCTTT. Translating gives CANSLIAQGAPGAFF.

This clonotype was counted between two and nine times. J is TRBJ1-2 and V is TRBV20-1, with D unresolved. This CDR3 has 13 residues. V was pared by 0 bases and J by 2 bases, with 7 bases between. Looked up from germline, CDR1 is DFQATT and CDR2 is SNEGSKA (reference sequence). In nucleotides, the CDR3 is TGCAGTGCTAGAGATTACAGAAACTATGGCTACACCTTC. The encoded protein is CSARDYRNYGYTF.

This clonotype was counted once. The chain uses TRBV7-9 and TRBJ1-2; 8 nucleotides align to TRBD1. V dropped 5 bases and J dropped 3; count of bases not matched to a gene: 8. CDR1 and CDR2 (germline): SEHNR, FQNEAQ (reference sequence). This CDR3 comprises 15 residues. The CDR3 spells CASSEGTGTYYGYTF. The DNA of the CDR3 is TGTGCCAGCAGCGAAGGGACAGGAACTTACTATGGCTACACCTTC.

This clonotype was recorded a few times. The rearrangement links TRBV7-2 to TRBJ1-2, with D possibly TRBD1 on 5 matching bases. This CDR3 is 15 amino acids long. Germline V gives CDR1 SGHTA, CDR2 FQGNSA. With 5 bases removed from V and 11 bases from J, the gap between germline ends came to 24 bases. CDR3 nucleotide sequence: TGTGCCAGCAGCCCCCATTGGGGGGAGGAGAGTGGGTACACCTTC. It translates to CASSPHWGEESGYTF. The whole variable domain, filled in from reference TRBV7-2 and TRBJ1-2, reads GAGVSQSPSNKVTEKGKDVELRCDPISGHTALYWYRQSLGQGLEFLIYFQGNSAPDKSGLPSDRFSAERTGGSVSTLTIQRTQQEDSAVYLCASSPHWGEESGYTFGSGTRLTVV.

The chain has TRBV7-6 and TRBJ1-6; a weak D match, TRBD1 (6 bases). The CDR3 is 15 residues long. V lost 1 base, J lost 9 bases, and 13 bases lay in between. CDR1 SGHVS and CDR2 FNYEAQ come from the germline V gene. For the CDR3, the DNA is TGTGCCAGCAGCTTAGGCAGGGGTGGCGGTTCACCCCTCCACTTT. Its translation: CASSLGRGGGSPLHF.

This clonotype was seen many times. The chain has TRBV7-2 and TRBJ2-5; TRBD1 matches 9 bases. J gave up 4 bases and V 3 bases, and 6 bases lay outside the gene matches. The CDR3 contains 15 residues. From germline, CDR1 is SGHTA and CDR2 FQGNSA. CDR3 DNA sequence: TGTGCCAGCAGCTTCCCACAGGGGGCAGGAGAGACCCAGTACTTC. Translated: CASSFPQGAGETQYF.

The chain links TRBV24-1 to TRBJ1-5, with 8 bases aligning to TRBD1. Germline CDR1 and CDR2: KGHDR and SFDVKD. V gave up 3 bases and J gave up 7 bases; unmatched junction bases: 4. The CDR3 extends over 14 amino acids. CDR3 residues: CATSDQGARQPQHF. The CDR3 DNA follows: TGTGCCACCAGTGATCAGGGGGCGCGGCAGCCCCAGCATTTT.

This CDR3 reads CASSLAGTGANTIYF. The CDR3 DNA follows: TGTGCCAGCAGTCTAGCCGGGACAGGGGCAAACACCATATATTTT. This chain links TRBV7-8 with TRBJ1-3; 10 bases match TRBD1. J gave up 6 bases and V 6 bases, and 8 bases lay outside the gene matches. CDR3 length: 15 amino acids. CDR1 and CDR2 from the germline V gene are SGHVS and FQNEAQ.

This clonotype has ten or more counts. J is TRBJ2-1 and V is TRBV7-2, with 10 bases that match TRBD2. CDR3 size: 15 residues. After removal of 6 bases from V and 4 bases from J, the junction contained 6 bases not matched to a gene. Germline CDR1 reads SGHTA; CDR2 reads FQGNSA. Here the CDR3 reads CASRLSGGAYNEQFF. In DNA, the CDR3 is TGTGCCAGCAGGCTCAGCGGGGGGGCATACAATGAGCAGTTCTTC.

This clonotype was seen only a few times. This chain links TRBV9 with TRBJ1-1; D possibly corresponds to TRBD1 (5 bases). Trimming stripped 0 bases from V and 5 bases from J, with 11 bases between. Germline V CDR1 and CDR2: SGDLS, YYNGEE. CDR3 length equals 14 residues. In nucleotides, the CDR3 is TGTGCCAGCAGCGTAGTAGACCGGGGGACTGAAGCTTTCTTT. It is translated as CASSVVDRGTEAFF.

This chain joins TRBV12-3 or TRBV12-4 and TRBJ1-2; 11 nucleotides match TRBD1. J gave up 1 base and V 6 bases, and 4 bases lay outside the gene matches. This CDR3 contains 15 residues. The chain's CDR3 is CASSRDRGFNYGYTF. The CDR3 DNA is TGTGCCAGCAGCCGGGACAGGGGGTTTAACTATGGCTACACCTTC.

The rearrangement uses TRBV10-1 and TRBJ2-5; D possibly corresponds to TRBD1 (5 bases). Looked up from germline, CDR1 is WNHNN and CDR2 is SYGVQD (reference sequence). V was shortened by 6 bases and J by 5 bases, with 13 bases between the two germline ends. The CDR3 spans 13 residues. The CDR3 coding sequence is TGCGCCAGCAGGGATGACAGTCGGGAGACCCAGTACTTC. Translated: CASRDDSRETQYF.